Presented here are 9 T cell receptor beta chains from one specimen sequenced in a study of OX40 agonist ivuxolimab in advanced cancers. Only in-frame clones appear in the TCRdb table, and some are missing; sequencing was by immunoSEQ multiplex PCR. In the table there are 30,000 to 40,000 clones, under 85% of which are singletons. This specimen was CD4+ or CD8+ T cells sorted from blood, taken in a trial of the OX40 agonist ivuxolimab. The receptors originated from an adult with an advanced solid tumor such as melanoma, head and neck, liver or kidney cancer.

The chain carries TRBV6-6 and TRBJ1-4, with unresolved D. V shed 5 bases and J shed 5 bases, with 15 bases lying between them. The CDR3 is 15 residues long. Germline loops: CDR1 MNHNY, CDR2 SVGAGI (reference sequence). The CDR3 bases are TGTGCCAGCAGTGCTACCGGGATCCTAAATGAAAAACTGTTTTTT. Translating gives CASSATGILNEKLFF.

This clone turned up a few times. The rearrangement uses TRBV12-5 and TRBJ2-1; D might be TRBD1 or TRBD2, each matching 5 bases. The length of the CDR3 is 15 residues. The germline gives CDR1 LGHNT, CDR2 FRNRAP. V shed 7 bases and J shed 2 bases, with 15 bases lying between them. The CDR3 coding sequence is TGTGCTAGTGCCCTCCGGGACCCAGCCTACAATGAGCAGTTCTTC. Encoded protein: CASALRDPAYNEQFF.

As DNA, the CDR3 is TGTGCCAGCAGTTACTCCGGACAGGGTCGGCAGCAGTTCTTC. Translating gives CASSYSGQGRQQFF. The chain combines TRBV6-5 with TRBJ2-1; 8 bases match TRBD1. The CDR3 extends over 14 amino acids. From germline, CDR1 is MNHEY and CDR2 SVGAGI. Unmatched junction bases numbered 6, after V lost 0 bases and J lost 11 bases.

V and J are TRBV19 and TRBJ2-5; maybe TRBD2 (5 bases). This CDR3 spans 14 amino acids. Germline assignment: CDR1 LNHDA and CDR2 SQIVND (reference sequence). Trimming removed 1 base at V and 1 base at J, with 7 bases between. Here the CDR3 DNA reads TGTGCCAGTAGTATAGTAGGGAGCCAAGAGACCCAGTACTTC. This gives the protein CASSIVGSQETQYF.

The chain couples TRBV2 to TRBJ2-2, with 7 bases lining up with TRBD2. CDR1 and CDR2 from the germline V gene are SNHLY and FYNNEI. The CDR3 loop spans 14 amino acids. Trimming at V came to 7 bases and at J to 7 bases, leaving 9 bases not matched to a gene. The CDR3 region has the DNA TGTGCCAGCAAAAGGGAGGGGTTCAGCGGGGAGCTGTTTTTT. It yields the protein CASKREGFSGELFF. Full variable domain (missing parts from reference TRBV2 and TRBJ2-2): EPEVTQTPSHQVTQMGQEVILRCVPISNHLYFYWYRQILGQKVEFLVSFYNNEISEKSEIFDDQFSVERPDGSNFTLKIRSTKLEDSAMYFCASKREGFSGELFFGEGSRLTVL.

The V gene is TRBV30, the J gene TRBJ2-1; D gene unclear. The CDR3 length is 15 residues. Germline CDR1 GTSNPN, CDR2 SVGIG (reference sequence). The ends were cut back, 1 base at V and 3 bases at J, with 13 bases in the middle. The CDR3 DNA is TGTGCCTGGAGTGACCCCCTCCGACTCTACAATGAGCAGTTCTTC. This sequence encodes CAWSDPLRLYNEQFF.

The chain recombines TRBV7-2 with TRBJ2-1; either TRBD1 or TRBD2 may fit D (6 bases each). The CDR3 runs to 16 residues. The V gene's germline CDR1 is SGHTA and CDR2 FQGNSA. Trimming pared 0 bases from V and 7 bases from J, leaving 16 bases between. The CDR3 region is CASSLALRGASNEQFF. CDR3 in DNA: TGTGCCAGCAGCTTAGCGCTTAGGGGGGCCTCGAATGAGCAGTTCTTC.

This chain joins TRBV5-6 and TRBJ2-5, with TRBD1 matching over 9 bases. The CDR3 runs 16 residues. The V gene end was trimmed by 3 bases and the J gene end by 3 bases; junction bases not matched to a gene: 9. From germline, CDR1 is SGHDT and CDR2 YYEEEE. Here the CDR3 reads CASSSSGTGRKETQYF. The CDR3 DNA reads TGTGCCAGCAGCTCCTCCGGGACAGGGAGAAAAGAGACCCAGTACTTC. The entire variable domain, with the rest obtained from reference TRBV5-6 and TRBJ2-5, is as follows: DAGVTQSPTHLIKTRGQQVTLRCSPKSGHDTVSWYQQALGQGPQFIFQYYEEEERQRGNFPDRFSGHQFPNYSSELNVNALLLGDSALYLCASSSSGTGRKETQYFGPGTRLLVL.

This rearrangement joins TRBV5-4 to TRBJ1-2; 7 bases agree with TRBD1. This CDR3 is built from 14 residues. The V gene end was trimmed by 4 bases and the J gene end by 7 bases; junction bases not matched to a gene: 10. Germline V gives CDR1 SGHNT, CDR2 YYREEE (reference sequence). This chain's CDR3 is CASSRTDRASGYTF. The CDR3 nucleotides read TGTGCCAGCAGCCGAACCGACAGGGCCAGTGGCTACACCTTC.